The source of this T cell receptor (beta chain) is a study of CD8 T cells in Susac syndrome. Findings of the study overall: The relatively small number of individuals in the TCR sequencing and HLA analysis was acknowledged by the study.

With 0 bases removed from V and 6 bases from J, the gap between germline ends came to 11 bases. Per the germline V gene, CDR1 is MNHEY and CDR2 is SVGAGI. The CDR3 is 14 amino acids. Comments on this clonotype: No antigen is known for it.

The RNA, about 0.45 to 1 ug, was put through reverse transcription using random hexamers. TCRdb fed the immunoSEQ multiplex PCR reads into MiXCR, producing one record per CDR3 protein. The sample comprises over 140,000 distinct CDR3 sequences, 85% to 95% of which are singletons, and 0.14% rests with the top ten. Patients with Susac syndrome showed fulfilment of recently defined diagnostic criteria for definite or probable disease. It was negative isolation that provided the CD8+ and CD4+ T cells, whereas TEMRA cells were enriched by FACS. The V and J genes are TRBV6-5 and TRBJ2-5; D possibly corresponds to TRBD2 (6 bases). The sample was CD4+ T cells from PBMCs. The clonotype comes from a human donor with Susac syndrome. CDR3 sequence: CASSYSTSSKTQYF. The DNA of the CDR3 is TGTGCCAGCAGTTACTCGACTAGTTCGAAGACCCAGTACTTC.